This T cell receptor (beta chain) emerged from a study of technical replicates of blood from a handful of donors. Only in-frame clones appear in the TCRdb table, and some are missing; sequencing was by immunoSEQ multiplex PCR. The table has about 100,000 clones, 95% seen once; the top ten hold 0.22%. The CDR3 is made up of 13 amino acids. Germline values: CDR1 SSHAT, CDR2 FNYEAQ (reference sequence). To note about this clone: At one end the junction does not follow the germline gene, possibly because of a read error.

The rearrangement links TRBV7-7 to TRBJ2-5; 10 positions match TRBD1. Sequencing was done on a sample of T cells isolated from PBMCs. This clonotype was sampled from a human donor in good health. The CDR3 loop is CASSRTGGETQYF. The CDR3 nucleotides read TGTGCTAGCAGCAGGACAGGGGGGGAGACCCAGTACTTC.